The T cell receptor (beta chain) described here comes from a study of blood T cell repertoires in COVID-19. About the study: Donors in the United States, Italy and Spain gave samples during acute or convalescent COVID-19.

The CDR3 has 14 amino acids. Germline V gene sequence: CDR1 SGHDN, CDR2 FVKESK. The V segment lost 4 bases and the J segment 6 bases; nucleotides outside the gene matches: 5. Cohorts were determined from participant-reported clinical history. The repertoire was sequenced with immunoSEQ multiplex PCR; TCRdb's copy has only in-frame clones and lacks some. The data contain 150,000 to 200,000 clones, 80% to 90% of them singletons. The clonotype originates from a woman in her late teens or twenties who had recovered from COVID-19. The sequenced sample was PBMCs or T cells enriched from blood (not recorded which). This chain uses TRBV14 with TRBJ2-4, with 8 bases fitting TRBD2. The CDR3 sequence is CASSPGLGINIQYF. As DNA, the CDR3 is TGTGCCAGCAGCCCGGGACTAGGAATAAACATTCAGTACTTC.